This T cell receptor (beta chain) was profiled in a study of cytomegalovirus exposure and HLA in healthy donors. Healthy bone marrow donors made up the cohort. Study-wide results and caveats: A later analysis revealed that TCR association rates differed between HLA loci, peaking at DRB1 and bottoming out at HLA-C. Roughly uniform sequencing depth across donors was assumed, possibly incorrectly.

Regarding this clone: Its cognate antigen is unknown.

Trimming left V 3 bases short and J 6 bases short, with 18 bases between. Germline lookup yields CDR1 LGHNA and CDR2 YSLEER. CDR3 length equals 16 residues. The PCR had 60 Vbeta and 13 Jbeta primers. Generated by immunoSEQ multiplex PCR, the TCRdb table keeps only in-frame clones and is missing some. The repertoire has about 130,000 clones, roughly a sixth of them found once; the top ten carry approximately 2.9%. Material for sequencing was PBMCs. The chain combines TRBV4-3 with TRBJ1-5; D is possibly TRBD1 (5 bases). The receptor comes from a female donor in good health and CMV-seropositive. CDR3 residues: CASSHPRSGSGQPQHF. The CDR3 DNA reads as TGCGCCAGCAGCCACCCCAGATCAGGGTCGGGTCAGCCCCAGCATTTT.